One and the same sample provided the 10 T cell receptor beta chains below, sequenced in a study of a mutant IDH1 vaccine in newly diagnosed glioma. Their antigens remain unidentified. Assay: immunoSEQ multiplex PCR; the TCRdb copy retains only in-frame clones and omits some. The sample carries 60,000 to 65,000 clones, roughly 87% recorded once. Time point defined: week 47, end of study. Vaccine doses each comprised 300 ug of mutant IDH1 20-mer peptide, with topical imiquimod. Sequencing was performed on PBMCs, taken from a glioma patient whose treatment included an IDH1 peptide vaccine. These receptors were collected from a man aged 30-40 years with glioma.

The rearrangement joins TRBV6-1 to TRBJ2-5; 10 positions match TRBD1. Germline CDR1 reads MNHNS; CDR2 reads SASEGT. V shed 5 bases, J shed 5 bases, and the junction held 5 bases outside the gene matches. The CDR3 length is 14 residues. The CDR3 sequence is CASSLTGGQETQYF. In DNA, the CDR3 is TGTGCCAGCAGTCTGACAGGGGGCCAGGAGACCCAGTACTTC.

This chain links TRBV6-6 with TRBJ1-5; D is unresolved. The CDR3 contains 13 residues. The V gene's germline CDR1 is MNHNY and CDR2 SVGAGI (reference sequence). The V end was cut by 8 bases, the J end by 6 bases, with 14 bases between. The CDR3 here is CASLTQAGQPQHF. CDR3 nucleotides: TGTGCCAGCTTAACGCAGGCTGGTCAGCCCCAGCATTTT.

The chain is built from TRBV7-2 and TRBJ2-5; TRBD2 matches 8 bases. J was trimmed by 3 bases and V by 2 bases; bases with no gene match: 8. Germline-derived CDR1 and CDR2 are SGHTA and FQGNSA. This CDR3 has 16 amino acids. Written as DNA, the CDR3 is TGTGCCAGCAGCTTACGGGGGGGCCACCCCAAAGAGACCCAGTACTTC. Translating it yields CASSLRGGHPKETQYF.

The rearrangement links TRBV5-1 to TRBJ1-5, with D possibly being TRBD1 (6 bases). This CDR3 comprises 14 residues. CDR1 and CDR2 (germline): SGHRS, YFSETQ. V lost 0 bases and J 5 bases, leaving 9 bases between the germline ends. The DNA for the CDR3 is TGCGCCAGCAGCTTGGGACAGGTCGATCAGCCCCAGCATTTT. Translation: CASSLGQVDQPQHF. Based on the CDR3 plus reference TRBV5-1 and TRBJ1-5, the full variable domain is KAGVTQTPRYLIKTRGQQVTLSCSPISGHRSVSWYQQTPGQGLQFLFEYFSETQRNKGNFPGRFSGRQFSNSRSEMNVSTLELGDSALYLCASSLGQVDQPQHFGDGTRLSIL.

The genes are TRBV28 and TRBJ2-2; 7 bases fit TRBD2. Germline values: CDR1 MDHEN, CDR2 SYDVKM. V gave up 4 bases and J gave up 0 bases; unmatched junction bases: 11. The CDR3 spans 18 residues. CDR3 coding DNA: TGTGCCAGCAGTTCCTGGACTAGGCTACACGCGAACACCGGGGAGCTGTTTTTT. It codes for CASSSWTRLHANTGELFF.

The chain combines TRBV2 with TRBJ1-2, with TRBD1 matching 7 bases. Germline CDR1 is SNHLY and CDR2 is FYNNEI. Trimming removed 6 bases from V and 2 bases from J; junction bases left unmatched: 9. This CDR3 region has 15 residues. CDR3 region: CASRKTLQGNYGYTF. CDR3 coding DNA: TGTGCCAGCAGGAAAACCTTACAGGGGAACTATGGCTACACCTTC.

Here the CDR3 reads CASSLRGTGKLAKNIQYF. Here the CDR3 DNA reads TGTGCCAGCAGTTTACGGGGGACAGGAAAACTAGCCAAAAACATTCAGTACTTC. The genes are TRBV28 and TRBJ2-4; 8 nucleotides align to TRBD1. Germline V gene data show CDR1 as MDHEN and CDR2 as SYDVKM. This CDR3 contains 18 residues. V dropped 2 bases and J dropped 0; count of bases not matched to a gene: 9.

This chain links TRBV7-9 with TRBJ2-1; D is unclear. Trimming pared 9 bases from V and 5 bases from J, leaving 11 bases between. Germline values: CDR1 SEHNR, CDR2 FQNEAQ (reference sequence). CDR3 size: 12 residues. Here the CDR3 DNA reads TGTGCCAGTTCGGGTGTCCACAATGAGCAGTTCTTC. It yields the protein CASSGVHNEQFF. The variable domain in full, with the rest retrieved from reference TRBV7-9 and TRBJ2-1, is DTGVSQNPRHKITKRGQNVTFRCDPISEHNRLYWYRQTLGQGPEFLTYFQNEAQLEKSRLLSDRFSAERPKGSFSTLEIQRTEQGDSAMYLCASSGVHNEQFFGPGTRLTVL.

The chain has TRBV5-1 and TRBJ1-1; 10 positions match TRBD1. V lost 5 bases, J lost 3 bases, and 7 bases stayed unmatched. Germline loops: CDR1 SGHRS, CDR2 YFSETQ. The CDR3 is 15 amino acids. The CDR3 DNA follows: TGCGCCAGCAGTTCCCCGGACAGGGGGGACACTGAAGCTTTCTTT. It translates to CASSSPDRGDTEAFF. The variable domain in full, with the rest retrieved from reference TRBV5-1 and TRBJ1-1, is KAGVTQTPRYLIKTRGQQVTLSCSPISGHRSVSWYQQTPGQGLQFLFEYFSETQRNKGNFPGRFSGRQFSNSRSEMNVSTLELGDSALYLCASSSPDRGDTEAFFGQGTRLTVV.

V is TRBV6-1 and J is TRBJ2-5; perhaps TRBD1 as D (6 bases). Trimming pared 5 bases from V and 1 base from J, leaving 14 bases between. The germline V gene encodes CDR1 MNHNS and CDR2 SASEGT. The CDR3 loop spans 15 amino acids. The CDR3 nucleotides read TGTGCCAGCAGTAAGGGACAACCTCCCCAAGAGACCCAGTACTTC. Its protein is CASSKGQPPQETQYF.